A single sample gave rise to the 23 T cell receptor beta chains below, sequenced in a study of cytomegalovirus exposure and HLA in healthy donors. Method: immunoSEQ multiplex PCR; TCRdb's copy keeps in-frame clones and lacks some. Found here are around 300,000 clones, roughly 88% of them singletons; the top ten hold more than 0.95%. The specimen was PBMCs. The receptors shown here come from a man aged 30 to 45 in good health and CMV-seronegative.

The CDR3 reads CASNFRGGGEQYF. The CDR3 DNA follows: TGTGCCAGCAACTTTCGGGGGGGAGGGGAGCAGTACTTC. The chain recombines TRBV27 with TRBJ2-7; 8 positions agree with TRBD2. Germline-derived CDR1 and CDR2 are MNHEY and SMNVEV (reference sequence). Unmatched junction bases numbered 9, after V lost 7 bases and J lost 7 bases. This CDR3 has 13 amino acids.

This clone appeared a few times. The chain carries TRBV6-4 and TRBJ2-3; 13 bases agree with TRBD2. The germline gives CDR1 MRHNA, CDR2 SNTAGT. The CDR3 length is 16 residues. Unmatched junction bases numbered 5, after V lost 5 bases and J lost 3 bases. CDR3 DNA sequence: TGTGCCAGCAGTAGGACTAGCGGGGGAGGAACAGATACGCAGTATTTT. This translates into CASSRTSGGGTDTQYF.

The chain carries TRBV27 and TRBJ2-1; 10 bases line up with TRBD1. Unmatched junction bases numbered 8, after V lost 4 bases and J lost 8 bases. CDR3 size: 15 residues. From germline, CDR1 is MNHEY and CDR2 SMNVEV (reference sequence). The CDR3 spells CASSSGTGVGHEQFF. DNA of the CDR3: TGTGCCAGCAGTTCCGGGACAGGGGTAGGTCATGAGCAGTTCTTC.

The chain uses TRBV5-1 and TRBJ1-2; 8 bases agree with TRBD1. CDR1 and CDR2 (germline): SGHRS, YFSETQ. V trimming: 4 bases; J trimming: 4 bases; junction bases outside the gene matches: 6. CDR3 length equals 14 residues. The CDR3 coding sequence is TGCGCCAGCAGCAACGGACAGGGTTCCTATGGCTACACCTTC. This encodes CASSNGQGSYGYTF.

This clone was found once. The rearrangement links TRBV5-1 to TRBJ2-2; possible D gene TRBD2, 5 bases. V lost 0 bases and J 1 base, leaving 10 bases between the germline ends. This CDR3 region has 16 residues. Germline assignment: CDR1 SGHRS and CDR2 YFSETQ. The CDR3 is CASSLAEGRNTGELFF. The DNA of the CDR3 is TGCGCCAGCAGCTTGGCCGAAGGGAGGAACACCGGGGAGCTGTTTTTT.

This rearrangement joins TRBV18 to TRBJ2-7, with a tentative D call TRBD2 (6 bases). The germline gives CDR1 KGHSH, CDR2 LQKENI. The V and J ends lost 3 bases and 3 bases respectively, with 9 bases between them. CDR3 length: 13 amino acids. CDR3 amino acids: CASSPGLNYEQYF. In nucleotides, the CDR3 is TGTGCCAGCTCACCGGGACTGAACTACGAGCAGTACTTC.

Only one count was recorded for this clone. The gene calls are TRBV19 and TRBJ1-1; D ambiguous. Germline-derived CDR1 and CDR2 are LNHDA and SQIVND (reference sequence). The V end lost 3 bases, the J end lost 2 bases, and 10 bases lay between the germline ends. CDR3 length: 14 amino acids. In nucleotides, the CDR3 is TGTGCCAGTAGTATGTCATTTACAAACACTGAAGCTTTCTTT. Translation: CASSMSFTNTEAFF.

This rearrangement joins TRBV4-1 to TRBJ1-1; D ambiguous. Trimming shortened V by 1 base and J by 0 bases, and 9 bases separated the two germline ends. Germline assignment: CDR1 MGHRA and CDR2 YSYEKL. The CDR3 is 15 residues long. CDR3 nucleotides: TGCGCCAGCAGCCAAGGGAGGAGGATGAACACTGAAGCTTTCTTT. It specifies CASSQGRRMNTEAFF.

The chain joins TRBV2 to TRBJ1-4, with a weak D call TRBD1 (5 bases). The CDR3 is 15 residues long. Trimming shortened V by 5 bases and J by 4 bases, and 14 bases separated the two germline ends. CDR1 is SNHLY and CDR2 is FYNNEI in the germline V gene. The CDR3 nucleotides read TGTGCCAGCAGTTCAGGAGGGGTGAGTAATGAAAAACTGTTTTTT. It translates to CASSSGGVSNEKLFF.

The chain has TRBV15 and TRBJ2-5, with D perhaps TRBD2 (6 bases). V lost 8 bases and J 7 bases, leaving 14 bases between the germline ends. Germline V gives CDR1 LNHNV, CDR2 YYDKDF (reference sequence). The CDR3 runs to 12 residues. The CDR3 is CATSSHGGTQYF. For the CDR3, the DNA is TGTGCCACCTCATCGCACGGGGGGACCCAGTACTTC.

In the case of this clone: An end of the junction does not agree with germline; a read error may underlie this. V and J are TRBV7-9 and TRBJ2-7; D is ambiguous. CDR1 and CDR2 (germline): SEHNR, FQNEAQ (reference sequence). The CDR3 extends over 13 amino acids. The DNA of the CDR3 is TGTGCCAGCAGCCCCCAGGCGTACGGAAAGTCGGACTTC. It yields the protein CASSPQAYGKSDF.

This clone was seen once. CDR3 loop: CASGESSYNEQFF. In nucleotides, the CDR3 is TGTGCTAGTGGGGAGTCCTCCTACAATGAGCAGTTCTTC. The genes are TRBV12-5 and TRBJ2-1; D ambiguous. Germline V lookup: CDR1 LGHNT, CDR2 FRNRAP. V dropped 6 bases and J dropped 0 bases, with 6 bases sitting between them. CDR3 length: 13 amino acids.

The chain has TRBV7-9 and TRBJ1-4, with 8 nucleotides matching TRBD1. Germline-derived CDR1 and CDR2 are SEHNR and FQNEAQ (reference sequence). Trimming took 1 base from V and 6 from J; bases not matched to a gene: 4. The CDR3 extends over 15 amino acids. The CDR3 is CASSLGTGRDEKLFF. The CDR3 nucleotides read TGTGCCAGCAGCTTAGGGACAGGGAGGGATGAAAAACTGTTTTTT.

The rearrangement links TRBV7-6 to TRBJ1-2; 7 bases match TRBD1. Germline CDR1 SGHVS, CDR2 FNYEAQ. J was trimmed by 4 bases and V by 5 bases; bases with no gene match: 7. The CDR3 extends over 14 amino acids. The CDR3 nucleotides are TGTGCCAGCAGCCGCGAGACAGGGTTCTATGGCTACACCTTC. Its protein is CASSRETGFYGYTF.

The chain recombines TRBV18 with TRBJ1-2, with D unclear. Germline V CDR1 and CDR2: KGHSH, LQKENI. CDR3 length: 16 amino acids. Trimming took off 1 base at V and 0 bases at J, with 12 bases between the two ends. CDR3 protein: CASSPLALGPNYGYTF. In DNA, the CDR3 is TGTGCCAGCTCACCACTTGCTCTGGGCCCTAACTATGGCTACACCTTC.

The chain recombines TRBV30 with TRBJ1-1, with D unclear. The CDR3 runs 15 residues. CDR1 GTSNPN and CDR2 SVGIG come from the germline V gene (reference sequence). Trimming left V 2 bases short and J 1 base short, with 14 bases between. In nucleotides, the CDR3 is TGTGCCTGGAGTCAATCCCCCCACAGGAACACTGAAGCTTTCTTT. Translating gives CAWSQSPHRNTEAFF.

The rearrangement joins TRBV7-9 to TRBJ2-7, with D possibly being TRBD1 (6 bases). Germline lookup yields CDR1 SEHNR and CDR2 FQNEAQ (reference sequence). This CDR3 region has 12 residues. V was clipped by 2 bases and J by 6 bases, with 8 bases between them. CDR3: CASSLQGGEQYF. CDR3 sequence (DNA): TGTGCCAGCAGCTTACAAGGGGGCGAGCAGTACTTC. Using reference TRBV7-9 and TRBJ2-7 for the parts outside the CDR3, the full variable domain is DTGVSQNPRHKITKRGQNVTFRCDPISEHNRLYWYRQTLGQGPEFLTYFQNEAQLEKSRLLSDRFSAERPKGSFSTLEIQRTEQGDSAMYLCASSLQGGEQYFGPGTRLTVT.

The chain joins TRBV4-2 to TRBJ1-1; 8 bases agree with TRBD1. V was pared by 4 bases and J by 4 bases, with 5 bases of the junction left unmatched. CDR1 and CDR2 from the germline V gene are LGHNA and YNFKEQ. CDR3 length equals 14 residues. In nucleotides, the CDR3 is TGTGCCAGCAGCCCCTCACAGGGGGGCACTGAAGCTTTCTTT. Residues: CASSPSQGGTEAFF.

The gene calls are TRBV2 and TRBJ2-7; D is undetermined. Trimming removed 7 bases from V and 4 bases from J, with 11 bases in between. The CDR3 covers 12 residues. Germline V gene sequence: CDR1 SNHLY, CDR2 FYNNEI. The CDR3 nucleotides read TGTGCCAGCATTGTTACAGTTTACGAGCAGTACTTC. Its protein is CASIVTVYEQYF.

The rearrangement uses TRBV14 and TRBJ1-1; D is undetermined. Germline V gene data show CDR1 as SGHDN and CDR2 as FVKESK. The CDR3 is made up of 13 amino acids. Trimming removed 0 bases from V and 1 base from J, with 3 bases in between. DNA for the CDR3: TGTGCCAGCAGCCAAGACAGGAACACTGAAGCTTTCTTT. Its translation is CASSQDRNTEAFF.

The chain joins TRBV7-9 to TRBJ1-3, with D unresolved. The CDR3 consists of 17 residues. Germline V gene lookup returns CDR1 SEHNR and CDR2 FQNEAQ (reference sequence). Trimming took off 1 base at V and 4 bases at J, with 17 bases between the two ends. CDR3 in amino acids: CASSLEALSSSGNTIYF. In DNA, the CDR3 is TGTGCCAGCAGCTTAGAGGCACTATCATCTTCAGGAAACACCATATATTTT.

The chain's CDR3 is CASSSLSVIYYGYTF. CDR3 DNA: TGTGCCAGCAGCTCACTCTCGGTGATCTACTATGGCTACACCTTC. The rearrangement joins TRBV7-9 to TRBJ1-2; no firm D call. Germline V lookup: CDR1 SEHNR, CDR2 FQNEAQ (reference sequence). Trimming shortened V by 4 bases and J by 3 bases, and 15 bases separated the two germline ends. This CDR3 contains 15 residues. Full variable domain (remainder filled in from reference TRBV7-9 and TRBJ1-2): DTGVSQNPRHKITKRGQNVTFRCDPISEHNRLYWYRQTLGQGPEFLTYFQNEAQLEKSRLLSDRFSAERPKGSFSTLEIQRTEQGDSAMYLCASSSLSVIYYGYTFGSGTRLTVV.

The chain carries TRBV10-3 and TRBJ2-3; D perhaps matches TRBD2 (7 bases). The CDR3 sequence is 14 residues long. Germline V lookup: CDR1 ENHRY, CDR2 SYGVKD. Trimming took 7 bases from V and 6 from J, leaving 17 bases between them. DNA for the CDR3: TGTGCCATCATGGGGGGGCTGAATTCGGATACGCAGTATTTT. It specifies CAIMGGLNSDTQYF.